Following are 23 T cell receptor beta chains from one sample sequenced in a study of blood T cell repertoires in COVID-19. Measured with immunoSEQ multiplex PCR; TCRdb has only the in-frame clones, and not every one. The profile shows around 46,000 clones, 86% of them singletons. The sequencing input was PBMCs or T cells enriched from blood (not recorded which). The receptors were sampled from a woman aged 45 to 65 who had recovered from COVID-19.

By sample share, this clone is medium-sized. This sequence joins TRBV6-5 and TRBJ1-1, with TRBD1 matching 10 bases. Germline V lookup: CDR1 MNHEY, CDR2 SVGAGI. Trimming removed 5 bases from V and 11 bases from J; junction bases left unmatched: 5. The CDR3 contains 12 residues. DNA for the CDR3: TGTGCCAGCAGTACGACAGGGGGCGAGGCTTTCTTT. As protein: CASSTTGGEAFF.

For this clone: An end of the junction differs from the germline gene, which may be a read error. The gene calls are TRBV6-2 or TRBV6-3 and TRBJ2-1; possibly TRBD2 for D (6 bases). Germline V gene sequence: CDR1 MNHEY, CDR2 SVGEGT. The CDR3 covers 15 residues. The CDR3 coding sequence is TGTGCCAGCATTTACCAGGAGGGCCGGGGGAATGAGCAGTTCTTC. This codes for CASIYQEGRGNEQFF.

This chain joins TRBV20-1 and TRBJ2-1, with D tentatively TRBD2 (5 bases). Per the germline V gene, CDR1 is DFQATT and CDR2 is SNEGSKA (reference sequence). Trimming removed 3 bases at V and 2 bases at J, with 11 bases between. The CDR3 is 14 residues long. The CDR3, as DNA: TGCAGTGCTAGTGCTTGGGGAGCCTACAATGAGCAGTTCTTC. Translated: CSASAWGAYNEQFF.

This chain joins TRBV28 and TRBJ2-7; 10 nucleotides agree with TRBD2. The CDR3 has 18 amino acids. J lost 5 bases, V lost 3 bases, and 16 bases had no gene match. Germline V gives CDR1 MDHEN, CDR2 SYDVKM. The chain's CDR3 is CASSFSVSGRADSDEQYF. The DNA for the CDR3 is TGTGCCAGCAGTTTTAGTGTCAGCGGGAGGGCCGATAGCGACGAGCAGTACTTC.

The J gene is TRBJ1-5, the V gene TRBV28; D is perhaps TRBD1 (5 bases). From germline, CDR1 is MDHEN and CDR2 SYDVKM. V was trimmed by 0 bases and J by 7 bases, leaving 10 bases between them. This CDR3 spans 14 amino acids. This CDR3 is CASSLWREGQPQHF. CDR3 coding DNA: TGTGCCAGCAGTTTATGGAGGGAGGGGCAGCCCCAGCATTTT. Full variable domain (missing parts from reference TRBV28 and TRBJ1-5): DVKVTQSSRYLVKRTGEKVFLECVQDMDHENMFWYRQDPGLGLRLIYFSYDVKMKEKGDIPEGYSVSREKKERFSLILESASTNQTSMYLCASSLWREGQPQHFGDGTRLSIL.

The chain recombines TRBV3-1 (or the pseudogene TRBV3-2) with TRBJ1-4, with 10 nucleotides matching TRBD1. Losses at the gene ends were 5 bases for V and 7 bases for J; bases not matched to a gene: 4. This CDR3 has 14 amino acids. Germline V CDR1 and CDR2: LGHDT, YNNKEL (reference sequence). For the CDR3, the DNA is TGTGCCAGCAGCACCGGACAGGGGGGTGAAAAACTGTTTTTT. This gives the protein CASSTGQGGEKLFF.

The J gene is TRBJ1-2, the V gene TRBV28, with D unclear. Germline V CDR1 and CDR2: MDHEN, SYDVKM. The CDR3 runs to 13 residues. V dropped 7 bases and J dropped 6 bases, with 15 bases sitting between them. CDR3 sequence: CASTSLGVNGYTF. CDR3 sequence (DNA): TGTGCCAGCACCTCCCTCGGGGTAAATGGCTACACCTTC.

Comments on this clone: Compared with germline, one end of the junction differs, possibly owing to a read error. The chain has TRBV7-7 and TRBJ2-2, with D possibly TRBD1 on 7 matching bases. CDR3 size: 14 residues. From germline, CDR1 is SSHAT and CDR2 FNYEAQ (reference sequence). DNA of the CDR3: TGTGCTAGCAGCGCGGGACAGTACACCGGGGAGCTGTTTTTT. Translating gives CASSAGQYTGELFF.

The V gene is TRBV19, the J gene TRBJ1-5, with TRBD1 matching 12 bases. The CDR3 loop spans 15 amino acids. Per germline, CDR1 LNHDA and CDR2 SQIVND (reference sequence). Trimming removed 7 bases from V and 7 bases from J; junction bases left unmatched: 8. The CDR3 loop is CASNSGTGGAQPQHF. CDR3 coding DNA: TGTGCCAGTAACTCCGGGACAGGGGGCGCCCAGCCCCAGCATTTT.

DNA of the CDR3: TGCAGCGTTGTCGGGGACAGGGGGTTAATGAACACTGAAGCTTTCTTT. It translates to CSVVGDRGLMNTEAFF. The chain links TRBV29-1 to TRBJ1-1, with 11 positions matching TRBD1. The trim removed 4 bases at V and 0 bases at J, leaving 7 bases unmatched. Germline lookup yields CDR1 SQVTM and CDR2 ANQGSEA. This CDR3 comprises 16 residues.

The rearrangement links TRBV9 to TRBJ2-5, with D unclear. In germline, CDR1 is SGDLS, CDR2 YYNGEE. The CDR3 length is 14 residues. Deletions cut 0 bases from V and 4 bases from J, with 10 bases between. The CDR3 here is CASSVDLSVETQYF. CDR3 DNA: TGTGCCAGCAGCGTAGACCTCAGTGTAGAGACCCAGTACTTC.

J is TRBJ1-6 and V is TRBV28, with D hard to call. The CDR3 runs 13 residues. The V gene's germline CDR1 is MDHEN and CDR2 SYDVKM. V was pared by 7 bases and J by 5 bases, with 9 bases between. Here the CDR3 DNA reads TGTGCCAGCATCCCAGGTCATAATTCACCCCTCCACTTT. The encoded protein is CASIPGHNSPLHF.

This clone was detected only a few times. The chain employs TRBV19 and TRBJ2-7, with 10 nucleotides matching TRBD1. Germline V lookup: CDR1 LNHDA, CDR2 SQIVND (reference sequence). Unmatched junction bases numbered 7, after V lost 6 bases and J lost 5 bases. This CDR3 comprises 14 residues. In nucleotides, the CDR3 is TGTGCCAGTAGCCCGACAGGGGGCACGGACGAGCAGTACTTC. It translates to CASSPTGGTDEQYF.

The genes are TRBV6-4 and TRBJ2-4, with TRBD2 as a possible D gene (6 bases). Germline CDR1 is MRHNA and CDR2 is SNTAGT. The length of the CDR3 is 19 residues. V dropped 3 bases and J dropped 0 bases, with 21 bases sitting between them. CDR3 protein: CASSDPGRRALSAKNIQYF. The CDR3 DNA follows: TGTGCCAGCAGTGATCCGGGACGGAGGGCCCTATCAGCCAAAAACATTCAGTACTTC.

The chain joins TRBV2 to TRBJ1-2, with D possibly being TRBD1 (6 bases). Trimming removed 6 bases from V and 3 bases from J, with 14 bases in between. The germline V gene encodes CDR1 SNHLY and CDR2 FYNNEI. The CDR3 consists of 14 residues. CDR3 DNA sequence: TGTGCCAGCAGCGAACAGGGAAAAGACTATGGCTACACCTTC. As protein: CASSEQGKDYGYTF. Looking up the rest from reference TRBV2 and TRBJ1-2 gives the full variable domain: EPEVTQTPSHQVTQMGQEVILRCVPISNHLYFYWYRQILGQKVEFLVSFYNNEISEKSEIFDDQFSVERPDGSNFTLKIRSTKLEDSAMYFCASSEQGKDYGYTFGSGTRLTVV.

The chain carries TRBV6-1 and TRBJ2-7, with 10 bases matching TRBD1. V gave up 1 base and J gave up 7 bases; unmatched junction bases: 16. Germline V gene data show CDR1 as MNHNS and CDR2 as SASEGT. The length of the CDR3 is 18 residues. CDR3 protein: CASSEVQTGTGDSGEQYF. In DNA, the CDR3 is TGTGCCAGCAGTGAAGTACAAACCGGGACAGGGGATTCGGGGGAGCAGTACTTC.

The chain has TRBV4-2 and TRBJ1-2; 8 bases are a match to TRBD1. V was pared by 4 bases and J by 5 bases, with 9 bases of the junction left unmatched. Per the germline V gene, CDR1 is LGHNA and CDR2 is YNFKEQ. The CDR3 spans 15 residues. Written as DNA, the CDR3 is TGTGCCAGCAGCCCACAGGGGGTTCAGGCGTATGGCTACACCTTC. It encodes CASSPQGVQAYGYTF.

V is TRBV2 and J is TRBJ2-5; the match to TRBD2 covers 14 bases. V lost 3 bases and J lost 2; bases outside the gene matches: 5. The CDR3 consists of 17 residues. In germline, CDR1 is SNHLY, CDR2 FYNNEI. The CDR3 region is CASSDRLAGGKQETQYF. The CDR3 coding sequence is TGTGCCAGCAGTGACCGACTAGCGGGGGGGAAACAAGAGACCCAGTACTTC.

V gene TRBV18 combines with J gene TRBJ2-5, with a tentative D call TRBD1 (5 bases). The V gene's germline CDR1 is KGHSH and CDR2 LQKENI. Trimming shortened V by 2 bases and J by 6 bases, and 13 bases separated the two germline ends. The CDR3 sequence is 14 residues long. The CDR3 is CASSPEAGLKTQYF. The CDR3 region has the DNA TGTGCCAGCTCACCAGAGGCAGGGCTGAAGACCCAGTACTTC.

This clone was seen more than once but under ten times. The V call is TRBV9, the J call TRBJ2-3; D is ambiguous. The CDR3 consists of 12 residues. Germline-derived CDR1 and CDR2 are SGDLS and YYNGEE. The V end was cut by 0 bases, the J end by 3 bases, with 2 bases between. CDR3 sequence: CASSVVTDTQYF. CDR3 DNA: TGTGCCAGCAGCGTAGTAACAGATACGCAGTATTTT.

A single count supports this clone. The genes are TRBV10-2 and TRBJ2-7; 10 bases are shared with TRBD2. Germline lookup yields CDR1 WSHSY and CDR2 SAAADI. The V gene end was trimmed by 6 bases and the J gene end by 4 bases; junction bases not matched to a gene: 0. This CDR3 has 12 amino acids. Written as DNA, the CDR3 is TGCGCCAGCAGACTAGCGGGGTACGAGCAGTACTTC. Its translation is CASRLAGYEQYF.

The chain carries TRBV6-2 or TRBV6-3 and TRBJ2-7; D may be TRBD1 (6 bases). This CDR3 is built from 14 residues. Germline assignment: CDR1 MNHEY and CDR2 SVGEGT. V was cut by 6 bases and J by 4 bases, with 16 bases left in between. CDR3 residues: CASSWGQPSYEQYF. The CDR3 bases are TGTGCCAGCAGCTGGGGACAACCTTCATACGAGCAGTACTTC.

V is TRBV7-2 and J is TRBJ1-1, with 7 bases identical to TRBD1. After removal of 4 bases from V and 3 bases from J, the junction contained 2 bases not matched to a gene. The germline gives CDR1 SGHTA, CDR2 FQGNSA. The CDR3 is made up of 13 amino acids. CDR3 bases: TGTGCCAGCAGCTCCGGACAGGACACTGAAGCTTTCTTT. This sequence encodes CASSSGQDTEAFF.